A selection of T cell receptor beta chains follows, all from one sample in a study of T-cell memory formation after mild COVID-19. MiXCR was run by TCRdb on the 5' RACE reads, yielding one entry per CDR3 protein. The sample records 400,000 to 500,000 distinct CDR3 sequences, about a sixth being singletons. The sequencing input was PBMCs or a T cell subset sorted from them (not recorded which). These receptors all come from a man aged 18 to 29 who had mild COVID-19 (a few samples of this study predate the infection). Cell type and time point are not known. Both conserved end residues are part of each CDR3. D genes are given only for firm matches. Clone size is stated in some rows and not others, as once, few, many or a class when expanded.

d_gene	v_gene	j_gene	abundance	CDR3aa	CDR3nt
TRBD2	TRBV11-2	TRBJ2-1	few	CASSPTSGVKDEQFF	TGTGCCAGCAGCCCGACTAGCGGGGTAAAGGATGAGCAGTTCTTC
.	TRBV18	TRBJ2-5	few	CASSFTFQETQYF	TGTGCCAGCTCCTTCACCTTCCAAGAGACCCAGTACTTC
.	TRBV10-3	TRBJ1-1	.	CAISPRADVAEAFF	TGTGCCATCAGTCCCCGTGCGGACGTAGCTGAAGCTTTCTTT
.	TRBV4-2	TRBJ1-1	many	CASSQEFSTEAFF	TGTGCCAGCAGCCAGGAATTTAGCACTGAAGCTTTCTTT
.	TRBV20-1	TRBJ2-3	.	CSARKGRSTDTQYF	TGCAGTGCTAGAAAGGGACGAAGCACAGATACGCAGTATTTT
.	TRBV12-3/TRBV12-4	TRBJ2-3	few	CASGASDTQYF	TGTGCCAGCGGAGCGTCAGATACGCAGTATTTT
.	TRBV20-1	TRBJ2-2	few	CSASWLPGNTGELFF	TGCAGTGCTAGTTGGCTTCCGGGGAACACCGGGGAGCTGTTTTTT
TRBD1	TRBV6-6	TRBJ1-4	.	CASSFQQGASGEKLFF	TGTGCCAGCAGCTTTCAACAGGGGGCGAGTGGTGAAAAACTGTTTTTT
.	TRBV28	TRBJ1-5	many	CASSLFGQDLSNQPQHF	TGTGCCAGCAGTTTATTCGGCCAGGACCTTAGCAATCAGCCCCAGCATTTT
.	TRBV7-9	TRBJ2-7	few	CASSTVREQYF	TGTGCCAGCAGCACCGTAAGGGAGCAGTACTTC
TRBD2	TRBV12-3/TRBV12-4	TRBJ2-4	few	CASSLVLAAAKNIQYF	TGTGCCAGCAGTTTAGTGCTAGCGGCAGCCAAAAACATTCAGTACTTC
TRBD1	TRBV7-8	TRBJ1-1	.	CASSSSWTGRGEAFF	TGTGCCAGCAGCTCGTCCTGGACAGGGCGTGGAGAAGCTTTCTTT
.	TRBV6-2/TRBV6-3	TRBJ1-2	.	CASSKSSGTMGGYTF	TGTGCCAGCAGTAAATCTTCCGGGACGATGGGTGGCTACACCTTC
.	TRBV12-3/TRBV12-4	TRBJ1-1	few	CASRGGGEQLPAFF	TGTGCCAGCAGGGGGGGAGGGGAACAACTTCCAGCTTTCTTT
TRBD1	TRBV18	TRBJ1-1	few	CASSPPFSGQGLLGFF	TGTGCCAGCTCACCACCGTTTAGTGGACAGGGGCTTTTGGGCTTCTTT
.	TRBV5-1	TRBJ2-3	.	CASSLSGGRGDTQYF	TGCGCCAGCAGCCTGTCCGGGGGGCGCGGGGATACGCAGTATTTT
.	TRBV28	TRBJ2-4	.	CASSPYGGGSANIQYF	TGTGCCAGCAGTCCCTACGGTGGAGGGTCTGCAAACATTCAGTACTTC
.	TRBV12-3/TRBV12-4	TRBJ2-6	many	CASRRLSGANVLTF	TGTGCCAGCCGACGGCTCTCTGGGGCCAACGTCCTGACTTTC
.	TRBV20-1	TRBJ2-3	.	CSARETDTQYF	TGCAGTGCTAGAGAGACAGATACGCAGTATTTT
.	TRBV5-6	TRBJ2-3	.	CASSLASLATDTQYF	TGTGCCAGCAGCTTAGCCAGCCTAGCCACAGATACGCAGTATTTT
TRBD2	TRBV4-1	TRBJ2-3	.	CASSQDPPSGGASTDTQYF	TGCGCCAGCAGCCAAGATCCACCTAGCGGGGGAGCTAGCACAGATACGCAGTATTTT
.	TRBV7-9	TRBJ1-5	few	CASSSGEGVGQPQHF	TGTGCCAGCAGCTCCGGAGAGGGTGTAGGTCAGCCCCAGCATTTT
.	TRBV5-6	TRBJ1-2	.	CASSLSGGYTF	TGTGCCAGCAGCTTGTCCGGGGGCTACACCTTC
TRBD2	TRBV6-6	TRBJ2-7	few	CASSPLAGGQSYEQYF	TGTGCCAGCAGTCCACTAGCGGGGGGGCAATCCTACGAGCAGTACTTC
.	TRBV5-1	TRBJ2-2	.	CASQGDLLAFDTGELFF	TGCGCCAGCCAGGGGGACTTACTAGCGTTCGACACCGGGGAGCTGTTTTTT
.	TRBV25-1	TRBJ1-5	many	CASSETNSWSNQPQHF	TGTGCCAGCAGTGAAACGAACAGTTGGAGCAATCAGCCCCAGCATTTT
TRBD1	TRBV7-8	TRBJ2-5	.	CASSSGTGGLKTQYF	TGTGCCAGCAGCTCCGGGACAGGGGGCTTAAAGACCCAGTACTTC
.	TRBV12-3/TRBV12-4	TRBJ2-7	.	CASSPTGRYEQYF	TGTGCCAGCAGCCCAACTGGGAGATACGAGCAGTACTTC
.	TRBV7-2	TRBJ2-3	many	CASSLLDTQYF	TGCGCCAGCAGCTTATTGGATACGCAGTATTTT
TRBD2	TRBV4-2	TRBJ2-1	few	CASSQEQRGYRDEQFF	TGTGCCAGCAGCCAGGAGCAGCGGGGTTACCGGGATGAGCAGTTCTTC
.	TRBV9	TRBJ2-3	few	CASSVATMGTDTQYF	TGTGCCAGCAGCGTAGCAACCATGGGCACAGATACGCAGTATTTT
.	TRBV20-1	TRBJ2-3	.	CSARGPGSTDTQYF	TGCAGTGCTAGAGGTCCAGGAAGCACAGATACGCAGTATTTT
TRBD1	TRBV6-2/TRBV6-3	TRBJ1-1	few	CASSYPGTEKAFF	TGTGCCAGCAGTTACCCGGGGACAGAGAAAGCTTTCTTT
TRBD1	TRBV20-1	TRBJ2-7	.	CSAIGQAYYEQYF	TGCAGTGCTATCGGACAGGCCTATTACGAGCAGTACTTC
TRBD1	TRBV7-2	TRBJ1-2	.	CASSRTSGQGNYGYTF	TGTGCCAGCAGCCGAACCTCCGGACAGGGCAACTATGGCTACACCTTC
.	TRBV4-2	TRBJ2-5	.	CASSQGDGDRKTQYF	TGTGCCAGCAGCCAGGGGGACGGCGACCGAAAGACCCAGTACTTC
.	TRBV27	TRBJ2-3	few	CASSLSSVLTDTQYF	TGTGCCAGCAGTTTAAGCAGCGTTCTCACAGATACGCAGTATTTT
.	TRBV6-5	TRBJ1-5	.	CASTPDGSSNQPQHF	TGTGCCAGCACCCCGGACGGGTCAAGCAATCAGCCCCAGCATTTT
.	TRBV18	TRBJ2-4	few	CASSPNGDIQYF	TGTGCCAGCTCACCAAACGGGGACATTCAGTACTTC
.	TRBV11-2	TRBJ2-5	few	CASSSGTAKETQYF	TGTGCCAGCAGCTCCGGGACGGCCAAAGAGACCCAGTACTTC
.	TRBV9	TRBJ1-2	.	CASSAPDGYGYTF	TGTGCCAGCAGCGCTCCTGACGGGTATGGCTACACCTTC
.	TRBV11-1	TRBJ2-1	few	CASSSSRGPYNEQFF	TGTGCCAGCAGCTCTAGTCGGGGGCCGTACAATGAGCAGTTCTTC
.	TRBV7-9	TRBJ1-1	.	CASSPGTVYTEAFF	TGTGCCAGCAGCCCTGGGACGGTTTACACTGAAGCTTTCTTT
.	TRBV3-1	TRBJ2-2	few	CASSQDWAGELFF	TGTGCCAGCAGCCAAGATTGGGCCGGGGAGCTGTTTTTT
.	TRBV7-2	TRBJ1-6	many	CASSHPRGSSYNSPLHF	TGTGCCAGCAGCCATCCGCGGGGGAGCTCCTATAATTCACCCCTCCACTTT
.	TRBV7-6	TRBJ2-1	.	CASSIRDGANEQFF	TGTGCCAGCAGCATTCGGGACGGGGCCAATGAGCAGTTCTTC
TRBD2	TRBV7-9	TRBJ2-7	few	CASSLAKGLGPAYEQYF	TGTGCCAGCAGCTTAGCGAAGGGACTAGGCCCCGCCTACGAGCAGTACTTC
.	TRBV27	TRBJ2-1	few	CASSFVQGSLNEQFF	TGTGCCAGCAGTTTCGTACAGGGCAGTTTAAATGAGCAGTTCTTC
.	TRBV5-1	TRBJ2-7	few	CASSTSRGYEQYF	TGCGCCAGCAGCACGTCTCGGGGCTACGAGCAGTACTTC
.	TRBV10-3	TRBJ2-2	few	CASRGGFAMTGELFF	TGTGCCAGCAGGGGCGGCTTCGCTATGACCGGGGAGCTGTTTTTT
.	TRBV6-6	TRBJ1-2	.	CASLGDARRNGYTF	TGTGCCAGCCTGGGGGACGCCAGAAGAAATGGCTACACCTTC
.	TRBV12-3/TRBV12-4	TRBJ2-3	few	CASKARQATDTQYF	TGTGCCAGCAAGGCGAGACAGGCCACAGATACGCAGTATTTT
TRBD2	TRBV9	TRBJ2-2	.	CASSVSGGGLTGELFF	TGTGCCAGCAGCGTTAGCGGGGGGGGCCTCACCGGGGAGCTGTTTTTT